The clone carrying this TCR beta chain was seen many times. Its target is unknown. The data were taken from a study of neurological immune-mediated disorders. Study-wide background: A relapsing-remitting course was seen in about 90% of the roughly 35 multiple sclerosis patients and a secondary progressive course in 3. General study points: The repertoires of 18 of 34 multiple sclerosis patients were placed by phylogenetic grouping in a single related-CDR3 cluster, which may be a signature.

Germline V gives CDR1 KGHSH, CDR2 LQKENI. Losses at the gene ends were 3 bases for V and 2 bases for J; bases not matched to a gene: 2. CDR3 length: 15 residues. The cDNA came from 5'RACE with 10-nucleotide random UMIs. TCRdb passed the 5' RACE reads through MiXCR, listing each CDR3 protein once. Of 55,000 to 75,000 distinct CDR3 sequences in the sample, about 2.5% were seen once. Sequenced: PBMCs. This clonotype was sampled from a man aged 50 to 60 with multiple sclerosis. The V call is TRBV18, the J call TRBJ1-2; 11 bases align to TRBD1. The CDR3 loop reads CASSPGQGANYGYTF. CDR3 nucleotide sequence: TGTGCCAGCTCACCTGGACAGGGGGCAAACTATGGCTACACCTTC.